The sequence of this TCR beta chain was determined in a study of a mutant IDH1 vaccine in newly diagnosed glioma. Overall study: Males made up 62.5% and females about 40% of treated patients, whose mean age was about 40 years.

As to time point: week 23, last vaccination. Each dose of the vaccine consisted of 300 ug of mutant IDH1 20-mer peptide, with topical imiquimod. V shed 4 bases, J shed 2 bases, and the junction held 7 bases outside the gene matches. This CDR3 region has 15 residues. Per the germline V gene, CDR1 is SGHDT and CDR2 is YYEEEE. Concerning this clone itself: Antigen specificity is unknown.

Assay: immunoSEQ multiplex PCR; the TCRdb copy retains only in-frame clones and omits some. The sample includes roughly 70,000 clones, approximately 84% of them seen just once. The sample here was PBMCs, taken from a glioma patient whose treatment included an IDH1 peptide vaccine. The chain has TRBV5-6 and TRBJ2-7, with TRBD2 identical over 9 bases. This clonotype originated in a man between 18 and 35 years old with glioma. The CDR3 reads CASSLAGTLPYEQYF. The DNA of the CDR3 is TGTGCCAGCAGCCTAGCGGGAACCCTCCCCTACGAGCAGTACTTC.